This T cell receptor (beta chain) derives from a study of shared clonotypes between healthy human individuals. Study details: Used for every donor were three CD4 naive, three CD4 memory, two CD8 naive and one CD8 memory plate.

The DNA input per sorted-subset replicate PCR was 200 ng, corresponding to 25,000 to 30,000 T cell genomes. Produced via immunoSEQ multiplex PCR; TCRdb's table is partial and in-frame only. The table has some 2,100,000 clones, approximately 94% seen once. Every donor was a Caucasian adult from Nashville, Tennessee. The length of the CDR3 is 12 residues. Germline CDR1 SGHDN, CDR2 FVKESK. Trimming shortened V by 4 bases and J by 7 bases, and 9 bases separated the two germline ends. The sequence came from a man between 18 and 29 years old in good health. The specimen was naive CD4+ T cells sorted from blood. Subset given: CD45RA+ positively selected. This chain joins TRBV14 and TRBJ2-3; D perhaps matches TRBD2 (6 bases). CDR3 in amino acids: CASSPGVNTQYF. CDR3 DNA: TGTGCCAGCAGCCCGGGGGTCAATACGCAGTATTTT.